These 3 T cell receptor beta chains were all obtained from the same sample, sequenced in a study of blood T cells in healthy people across ages. The authors ran a second PCR of about 7 to 11 cycles using a sample-barcoded 5' primer and a J-beta primer mix. TCRdb processed the 5' RACE reads anew with MiXCR; each CDR3 protein has one entry. Of approximately 1.5 million distinct CDR3 sequences listed, approximately 43% are singletons. Specimen: blood. These receptors were collected from a woman aged 18 to 35 in good health.

The rearrangement uses TRBV20-1 and TRBJ2-5; 9 nucleotides agree with TRBD1. The CDR3 is 16 amino acids. J lost 6 bases, V lost 4 bases, and 15 bases had no gene match. CDR1 and CDR2 from the germline V gene are DFQATT and SNEGSKA (reference sequence). The CDR3 loop reads CSATGFPGQGGQTQYF. The CDR3 DNA follows: TGCAGTGCTACTGGGTTTCCGGGACAGGGTGGTCAGACCCAGTACTTC.

The genes are TRBV7-3 and TRBJ2-1; D not certain. The CDR3 consists of 13 residues. V lost 1 base to trimming and J lost 12 bases, with 13 bases between them. In germline, CDR1 is SGHTA, CDR2 FQGTGA. CDR3 loop: CASSLRHGVGQFF. CDR3 coding DNA: TGTGCCAGCAGCTTAAGGCATGGGGTTGGGCAGTTCTTC.

The rearrangement uses TRBV27 and TRBJ1-1; no definite D call. The germline CDR1 and CDR2 sequences are MNHEY and SMNVEV (reference sequence). The CDR3 covers 14 residues. V dropped 6 bases and J dropped 3 bases, with 14 bases sitting between them. CDR3 region: CASRPFAGDTEAFF. The CDR3 bases are TGTGCCAGCAGACCCTTCGCGGGTGACACTGAAGCTTTCTTT.